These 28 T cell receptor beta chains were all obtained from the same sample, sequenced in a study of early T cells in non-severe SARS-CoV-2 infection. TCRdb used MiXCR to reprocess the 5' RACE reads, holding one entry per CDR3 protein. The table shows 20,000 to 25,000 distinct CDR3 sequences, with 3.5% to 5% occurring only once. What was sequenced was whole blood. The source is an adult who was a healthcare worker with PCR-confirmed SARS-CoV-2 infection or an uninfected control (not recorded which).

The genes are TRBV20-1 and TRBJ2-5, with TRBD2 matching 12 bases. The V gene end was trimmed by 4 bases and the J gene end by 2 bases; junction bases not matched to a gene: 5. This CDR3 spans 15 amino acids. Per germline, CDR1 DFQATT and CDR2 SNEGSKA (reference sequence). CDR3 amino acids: CSAMTSGGEQETQYF. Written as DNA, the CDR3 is TGCAGTGCTATGACTAGCGGGGGAGAACAAGAGACCCAGTACTTC.

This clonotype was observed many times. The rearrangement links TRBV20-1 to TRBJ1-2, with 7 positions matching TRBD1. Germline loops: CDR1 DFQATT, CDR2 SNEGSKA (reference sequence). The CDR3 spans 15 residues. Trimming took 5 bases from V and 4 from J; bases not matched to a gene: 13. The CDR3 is CSAPTRDRDPYGYTF. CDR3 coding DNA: TGCAGTGCTCCTACCAGGGACAGAGACCCCTATGGCTACACCTTC.

Written as DNA, the CDR3 is TGTGCCAGTAGTACTCTAGGAGAAGGGGGGCACGAGCAGTACTTC. Its protein product is CASSTLGEGGHEQYF. V and J are TRBV19 and TRBJ2-7, with D perhaps TRBD1 or TRBD2 (6 bases each). Trimming left V 4 bases short and J 5 bases short, with 18 bases between. From germline, CDR1 is LNHDA and CDR2 SQIVND (reference sequence). The CDR3 is 15 amino acids.

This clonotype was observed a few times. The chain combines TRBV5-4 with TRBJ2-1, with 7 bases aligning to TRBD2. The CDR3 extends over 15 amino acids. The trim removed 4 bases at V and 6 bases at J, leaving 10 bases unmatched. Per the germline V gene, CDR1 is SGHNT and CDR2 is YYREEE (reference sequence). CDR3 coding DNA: TGTGCCAGCAGCCAATCCGGGGGGTCCGGCAATGAGCAGTTCTTC. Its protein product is CASSQSGGSGNEQFF.

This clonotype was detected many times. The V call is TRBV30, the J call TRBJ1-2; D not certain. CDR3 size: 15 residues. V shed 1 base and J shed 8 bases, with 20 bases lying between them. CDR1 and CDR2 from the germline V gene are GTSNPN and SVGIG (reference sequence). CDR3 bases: TGTGCCTGGAGTGCTGTATTAGACCCTTTATGGGGCTACACCTTC. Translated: CAWSAVLDPLWGYTF.

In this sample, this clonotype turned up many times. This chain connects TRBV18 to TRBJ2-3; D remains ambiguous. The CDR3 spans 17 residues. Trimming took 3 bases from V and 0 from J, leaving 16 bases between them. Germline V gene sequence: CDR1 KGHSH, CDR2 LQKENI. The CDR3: CASSPLRPGFSTDTQYF. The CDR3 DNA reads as TGTGCCAGCTCACCTTTACGCCCGGGCTTTAGCACAGATACGCAGTATTTT.

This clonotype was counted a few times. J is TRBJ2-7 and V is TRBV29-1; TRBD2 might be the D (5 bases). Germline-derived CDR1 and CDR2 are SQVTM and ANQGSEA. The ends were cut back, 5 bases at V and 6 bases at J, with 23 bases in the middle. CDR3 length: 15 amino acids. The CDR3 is CSVPGVNGGSTEQYF. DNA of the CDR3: TGCAGCGTTCCCGGGGTCAACGGCGGGTCTACCGAGCAGTACTTC.

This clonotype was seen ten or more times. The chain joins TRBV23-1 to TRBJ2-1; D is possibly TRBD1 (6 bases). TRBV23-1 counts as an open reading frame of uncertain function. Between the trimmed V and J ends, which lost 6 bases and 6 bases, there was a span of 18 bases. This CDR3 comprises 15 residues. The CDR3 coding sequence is TGCGCCAGCAGCCTCAGGGGAAGAAATCCCAATGAGCAGTTCTTC. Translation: CASSLRGRNPNEQFF.

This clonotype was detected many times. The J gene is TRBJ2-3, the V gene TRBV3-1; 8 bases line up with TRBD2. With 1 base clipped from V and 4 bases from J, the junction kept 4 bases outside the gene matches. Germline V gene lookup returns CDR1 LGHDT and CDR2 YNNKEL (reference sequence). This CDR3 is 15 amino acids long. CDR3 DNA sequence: TGTGCCAGCAGCCAAGCGGGGGGGCCTCCAGATACGCAGTATTTT. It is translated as CASSQAGGPPDTQYF.

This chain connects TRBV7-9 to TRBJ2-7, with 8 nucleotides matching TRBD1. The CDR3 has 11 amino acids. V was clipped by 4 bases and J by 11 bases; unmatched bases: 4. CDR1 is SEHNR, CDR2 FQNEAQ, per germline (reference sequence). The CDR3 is CASSSYRGEYF. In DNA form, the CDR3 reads TGTGCCAGCAGCTCCTACAGGGGGGAGTACTTC.

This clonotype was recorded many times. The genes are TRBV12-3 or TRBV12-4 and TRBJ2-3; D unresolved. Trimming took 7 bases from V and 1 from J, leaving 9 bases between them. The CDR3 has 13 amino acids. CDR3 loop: CASNIAGTDTQYF. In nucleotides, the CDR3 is TGTGCCAGCAATATCGCCGGCACAGATACGCAGTATTTT.

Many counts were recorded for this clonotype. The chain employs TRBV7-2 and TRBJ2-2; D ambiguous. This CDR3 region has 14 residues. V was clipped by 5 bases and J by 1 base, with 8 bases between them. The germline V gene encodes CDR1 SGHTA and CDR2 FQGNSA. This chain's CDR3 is CASSPPRNTGELFF. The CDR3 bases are TGTGCCAGCAGCCCACCACGGAACACCGGGGAGCTGTTTTTT. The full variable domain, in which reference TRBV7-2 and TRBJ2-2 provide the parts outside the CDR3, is GAGVSQSPSNKVTEKGKDVELRCDPISGHTALYWYRQSLGQGLEFLIYFQGNSAPDKSGLPSDRFSAERTGGSVSTLTIQRTQQEDSAVYLCASSPPRNTGELFFGEGSRLTVL.

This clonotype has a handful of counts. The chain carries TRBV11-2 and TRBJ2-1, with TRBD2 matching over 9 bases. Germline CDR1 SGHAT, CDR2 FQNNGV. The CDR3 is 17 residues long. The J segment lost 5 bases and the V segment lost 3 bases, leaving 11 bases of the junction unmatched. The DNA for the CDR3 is TGTGCCAGCAGCTTCCAGGCCACTAGCGGGCCCCACAATGAGCAGTTCTTC. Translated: CASSFQATSGPHNEQFF.

CDR3 DNA sequence: TGTGCCAGCAGCTTGTATACCCTAGCGGGGGAAGATACGCAGTATTTT. Translated, it gives CASSLYTLAGEDTQYF. V usage is TRBV7-2 and J usage is TRBJ2-3, with TRBD2 matching 10 bases. The junction had 8 bases not matched to a gene; V was cut back by 3 bases and J by 5 bases. Germline V lookup: CDR1 SGHTA, CDR2 FQGNSA. The CDR3 length is 16 residues.

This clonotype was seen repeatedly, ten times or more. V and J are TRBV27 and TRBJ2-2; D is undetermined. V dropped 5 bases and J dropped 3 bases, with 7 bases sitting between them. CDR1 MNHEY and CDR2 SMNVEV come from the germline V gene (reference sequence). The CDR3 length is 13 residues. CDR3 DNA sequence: TGTGCCAGCAGTCCCGGTGACACCGGGGAGCTGTTTTTT. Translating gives CASSPGDTGELFF.

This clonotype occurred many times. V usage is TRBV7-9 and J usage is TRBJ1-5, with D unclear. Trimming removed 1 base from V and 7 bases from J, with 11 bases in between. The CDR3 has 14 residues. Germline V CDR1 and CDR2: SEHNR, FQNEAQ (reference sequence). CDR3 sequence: CASSLVPGEQPQHF. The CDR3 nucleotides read TGTGCCAGCAGCTTAGTCCCGGGAGAACAGCCCCAGCATTTT.

The CDR3 sequence: CASNYRAGTHTDTQYF. The CDR3 DNA sequence: TGTGCCAGCAACTATAGGGCGGGGACCCACACAGATACGCAGTATTTT. V and J are TRBV6-1 and TRBJ2-3; perhaps TRBD2 as D (6 bases). V dropped 7 bases and J dropped 2 bases, with 19 bases sitting between them. The length of the CDR3 is 16 residues. Per germline, CDR1 MNHNS and CDR2 SASEGT.

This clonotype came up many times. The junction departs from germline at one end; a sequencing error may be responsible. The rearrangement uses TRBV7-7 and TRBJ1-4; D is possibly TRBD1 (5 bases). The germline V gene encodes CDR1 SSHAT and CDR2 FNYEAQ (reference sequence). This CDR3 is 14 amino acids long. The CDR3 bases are TGTGCTAGCAGCTTAAGCCCAGGGAATGAAAAACTGTTTTTT. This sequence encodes CASSLSPGNEKLFF.

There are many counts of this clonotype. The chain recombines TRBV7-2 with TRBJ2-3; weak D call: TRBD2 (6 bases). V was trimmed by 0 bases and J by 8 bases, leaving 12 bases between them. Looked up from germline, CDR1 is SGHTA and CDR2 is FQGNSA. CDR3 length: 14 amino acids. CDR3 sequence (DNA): TGTGCCAGCAGCTTAGCGGGGGGTCCGGGTACGCAGTATTTT. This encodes CASSLAGGPGTQYF.

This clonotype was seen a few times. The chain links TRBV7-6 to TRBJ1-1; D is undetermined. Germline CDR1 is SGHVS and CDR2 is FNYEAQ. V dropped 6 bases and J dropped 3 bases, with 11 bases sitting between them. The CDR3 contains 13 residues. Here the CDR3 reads CASRHPLDTEAFF. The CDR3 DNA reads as TGTGCCAGCAGGCACCCTTTGGACACTGAAGCTTTCTTT.

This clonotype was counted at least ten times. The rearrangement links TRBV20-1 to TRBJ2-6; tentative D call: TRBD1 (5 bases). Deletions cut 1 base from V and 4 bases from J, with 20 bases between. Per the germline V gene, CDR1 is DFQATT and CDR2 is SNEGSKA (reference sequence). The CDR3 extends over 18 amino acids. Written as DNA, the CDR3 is TGCAGTGCTAGAGGGATCGGCCAGGGCCTCTCAGGGGCCAACGTCCTGACTTTC. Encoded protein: CSARGIGQGLSGANVLTF.

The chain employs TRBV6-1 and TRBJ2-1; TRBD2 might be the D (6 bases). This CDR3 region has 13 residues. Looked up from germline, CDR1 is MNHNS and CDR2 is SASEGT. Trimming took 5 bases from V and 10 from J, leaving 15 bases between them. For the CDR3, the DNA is TGTGCCAGCAGTCGTGCTAGCGCAAGGGAGCAGTTCTTC. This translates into CASSRASAREQFF.

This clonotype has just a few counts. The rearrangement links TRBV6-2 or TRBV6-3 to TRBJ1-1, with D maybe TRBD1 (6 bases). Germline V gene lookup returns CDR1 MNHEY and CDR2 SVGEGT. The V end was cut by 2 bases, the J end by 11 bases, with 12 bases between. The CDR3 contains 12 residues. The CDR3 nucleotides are TGTGCCAGCAGTTACGAAGGCAGGGGCGCTTTCTTT. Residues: CASSYEGRGAFF.

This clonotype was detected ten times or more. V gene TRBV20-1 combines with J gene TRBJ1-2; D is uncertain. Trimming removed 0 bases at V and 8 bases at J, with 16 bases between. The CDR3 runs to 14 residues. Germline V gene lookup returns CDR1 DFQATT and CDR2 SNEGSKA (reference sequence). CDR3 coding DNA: TGCAGTGCTAGAGATCATGCGCGTCTGACGGGCTACACCTTC. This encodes CSARDHARLTGYTF.

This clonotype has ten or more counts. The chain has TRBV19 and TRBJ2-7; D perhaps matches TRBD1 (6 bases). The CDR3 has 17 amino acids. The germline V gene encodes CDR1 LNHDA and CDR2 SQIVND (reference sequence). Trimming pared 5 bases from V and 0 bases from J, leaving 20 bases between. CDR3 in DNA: TGTGCCAGTAGTCCCGGTTCCCTGTACAGGGTCTCCTACGAGCAGTACTTC. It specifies CASSPGSLYRVSYEQYF.

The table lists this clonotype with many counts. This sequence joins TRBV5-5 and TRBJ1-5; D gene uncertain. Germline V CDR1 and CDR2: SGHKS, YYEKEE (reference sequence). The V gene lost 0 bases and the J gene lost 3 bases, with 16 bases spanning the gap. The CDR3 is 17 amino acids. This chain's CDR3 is CASSLAWAGTLNQPQHF. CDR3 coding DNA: TGTGCCAGCAGCTTGGCCTGGGCAGGCACCCTCAATCAGCCCCAGCATTTT.

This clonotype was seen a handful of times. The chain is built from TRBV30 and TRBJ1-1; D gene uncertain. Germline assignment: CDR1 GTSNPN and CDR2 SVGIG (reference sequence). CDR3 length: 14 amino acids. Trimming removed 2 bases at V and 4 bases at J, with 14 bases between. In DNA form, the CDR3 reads TGTGCCTGGAGTCTTCACATGGGAGTCACTGAAGCTTTCTTT. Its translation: CAWSLHMGVTEAFF.

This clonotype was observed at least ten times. The CDR3 spells CSARVGQVYGYTF. DNA of the CDR3: TGCAGTGCTAGAGTGGGACAGGTCTATGGCTACACCTTC. The rearrangement links TRBV20-1 to TRBJ1-2; 8 bases line up with TRBD1. Germline trimming cut 1 base from V and 4 bases from J; bases unmatched to any gene: 2. Germline assignment: CDR1 DFQATT and CDR2 SNEGSKA (reference sequence). The CDR3 loop spans 13 amino acids.